This T cell receptor (beta chain) was documented in a study of response to subunit inactivated influenza vaccine. Findings and caveats of the study: A suggestion made by the authors is that each seasonal influenza vaccination recruits few new T cells.

This clonotype was detected only a few times. Its target is unknown. Germline CDR1 DFQATT, CDR2 SNEGSKA (reference sequence). Trimming removed 4 bases from V and 7 bases from J; junction bases left unmatched: 10. There are 13 residues in the CDR3. MiXCR, run by TCRdb on the RT-PCR reads, gives a single entry per CDR3 protein. Of 150,000 to 200,000 distinct CDR3 sequences listed, approximately 11% are singletons. The source was non-naive T cells sorted from PBMCs, collected 35 to 45 days after vaccination. The receptor's source is a middle-aged man who received an inactivated influenza vaccine. The chain is built from TRBV20-1 and TRBJ2-7; TRBD2 matches 7 bases. The CDR3 spells CSATASGAGEQYF. In nucleotides, the CDR3 is TGCAGTGCTACGGCTAGCGGAGCTGGGGAGCAGTACTTC.